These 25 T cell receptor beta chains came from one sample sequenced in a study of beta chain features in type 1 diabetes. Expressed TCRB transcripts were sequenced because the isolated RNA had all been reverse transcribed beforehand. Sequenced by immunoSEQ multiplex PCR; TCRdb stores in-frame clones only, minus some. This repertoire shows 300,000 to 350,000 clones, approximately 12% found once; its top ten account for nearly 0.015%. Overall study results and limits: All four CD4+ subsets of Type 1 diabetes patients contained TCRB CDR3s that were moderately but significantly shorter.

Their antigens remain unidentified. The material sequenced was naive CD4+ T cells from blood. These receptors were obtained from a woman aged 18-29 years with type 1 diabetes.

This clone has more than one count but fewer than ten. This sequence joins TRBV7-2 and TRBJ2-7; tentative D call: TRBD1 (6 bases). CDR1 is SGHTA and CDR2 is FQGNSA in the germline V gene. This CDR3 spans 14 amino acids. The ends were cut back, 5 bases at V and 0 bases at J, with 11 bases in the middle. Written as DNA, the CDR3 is TGTGCCAGCAGCCCGCAGGGGATCTCCTACGAGCAGTACTTC. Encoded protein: CASSPQGISYEQYF.

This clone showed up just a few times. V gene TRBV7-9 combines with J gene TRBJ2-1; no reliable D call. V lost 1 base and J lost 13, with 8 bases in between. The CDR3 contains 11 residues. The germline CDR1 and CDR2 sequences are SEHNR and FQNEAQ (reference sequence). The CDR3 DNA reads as TGTGCCAGCAGCTTAGAAGCGTACCAGTTCTTC. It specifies CASSLEAYQFF.

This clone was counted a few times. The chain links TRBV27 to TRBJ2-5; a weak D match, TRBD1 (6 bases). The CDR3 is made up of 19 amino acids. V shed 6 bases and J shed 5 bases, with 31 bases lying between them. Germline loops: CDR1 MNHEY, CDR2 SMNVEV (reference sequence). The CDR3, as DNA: TGTGCCAGCAGCAGGGGCGCAAGCTCTATGAGGGGAGCCAGGGAGACCCAGTACTTC. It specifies CASSRGASSMRGARETQYF.

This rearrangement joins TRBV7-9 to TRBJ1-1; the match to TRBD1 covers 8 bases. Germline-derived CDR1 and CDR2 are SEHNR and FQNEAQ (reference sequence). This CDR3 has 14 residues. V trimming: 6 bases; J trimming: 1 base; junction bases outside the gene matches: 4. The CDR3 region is CASRPGQENTEAFF. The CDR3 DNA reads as TGTGCCAGCAGACCGGGACAGGAGAACACTGAAGCTTTCTTT.

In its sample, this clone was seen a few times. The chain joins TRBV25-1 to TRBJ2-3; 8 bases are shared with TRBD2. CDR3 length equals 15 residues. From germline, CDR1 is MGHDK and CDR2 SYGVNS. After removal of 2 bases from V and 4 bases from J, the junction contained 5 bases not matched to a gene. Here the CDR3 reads CASSETGGPADTQYF. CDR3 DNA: TGTGCCAGCAGTGAAACGGGAGGGCCCGCAGATACGCAGTATTTT.

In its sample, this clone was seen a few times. Here the CDR3 DNA reads TGTGCCAGCAGCCAGCAGGGTTATGGGAACACTGAAGCTTTCTTT. It codes for CASSQQGYGNTEAFF. This chain joins TRBV7-2 and TRBJ1-1; TRBD1 might be the D (5 bases). Between the trimmed V and J ends, which lost 5 bases and 1 base, there was a span of 14 bases. CDR3 length: 15 residues. Germline CDR1 SGHTA, CDR2 FQGNSA.

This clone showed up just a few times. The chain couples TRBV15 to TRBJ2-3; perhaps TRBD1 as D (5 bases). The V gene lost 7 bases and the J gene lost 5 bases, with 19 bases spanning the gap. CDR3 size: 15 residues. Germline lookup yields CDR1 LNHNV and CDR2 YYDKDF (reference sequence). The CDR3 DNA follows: TGTGCCACCACCCGTTTCACCAGGGCAGAAGATACGCAGTATTTT. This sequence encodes CATTRFTRAEDTQYF. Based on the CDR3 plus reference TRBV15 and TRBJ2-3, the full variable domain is DAMVIQNPRYQVTQFGKPVTLSCSQTLNHNVMYWYQQKSSQAPKLLFHYYDKDFNNEADTPDNFQSRRPNTSFCFLDIRSPGLGDTAMYLCATTRFTRAEDTQYFGPGTRLTVL.

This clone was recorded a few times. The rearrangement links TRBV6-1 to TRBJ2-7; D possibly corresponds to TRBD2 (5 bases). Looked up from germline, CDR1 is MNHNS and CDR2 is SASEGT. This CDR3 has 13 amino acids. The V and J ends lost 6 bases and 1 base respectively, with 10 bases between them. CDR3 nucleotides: TGTGCCAGCAGATACGGGATTTCCTACGAGCAGTACTTC. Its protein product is CASRYGISYEQYF.

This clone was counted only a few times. CDR3 in DNA: TGTGCCAGCAGCCCAGTAGCGGGAGGTACAGATACGCAGTATTTT. Residues: CASSPVAGGTDTQYF. The chain couples TRBV7-3 to TRBJ2-3; 10 bases are shared with TRBD2. J was trimmed by 3 bases and V by 5 bases; bases with no gene match: 5. Germline V CDR1 and CDR2: SGHTA, FQGTGA. The CDR3 is 15 residues long.

CDR3 nucleotides: TGTGCCAGCTCACCACAAGAGCTAGCGGGAGGCTCGGGAACCGGGGAGCTGTTTTTT. Its translation is CASSPQELAGGSGTGELFF. The genes are TRBV18 and TRBJ2-2; 11 bases are a match to TRBD2. J was trimmed by 5 bases and V by 1 base; bases with no gene match: 12. CDR3 length equals 19 residues. Germline CDR1 is KGHSH and CDR2 is LQKENI. Based on the CDR3 plus reference TRBV18 and TRBJ2-2, the full variable domain is NAGVMQNPRHLVRRRGQEARLRCSPMKGHSHVYWYRQLPEEGLKFMVYLQKENIIDESGMPKERFSAEFPKEGPSILRIQQVVRGDSAAYFCASSPQELAGGSGTGELFFGEGSRLTVL.

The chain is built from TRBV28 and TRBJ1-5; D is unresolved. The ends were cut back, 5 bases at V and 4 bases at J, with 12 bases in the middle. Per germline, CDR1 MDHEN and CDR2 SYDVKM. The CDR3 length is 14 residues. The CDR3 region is CASSGGQMNQPQHF. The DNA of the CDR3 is TGTGCCAGCAGTGGTGGGCAAATGAATCAGCCCCAGCATTTT.

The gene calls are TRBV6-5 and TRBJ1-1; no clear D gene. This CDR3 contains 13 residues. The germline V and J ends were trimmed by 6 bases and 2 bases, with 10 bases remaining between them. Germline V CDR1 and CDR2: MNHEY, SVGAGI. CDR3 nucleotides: TGTGCCAGCAGCCCTCGGGAAAACACTGAAGCTTTCTTT. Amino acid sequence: CASSPRENTEAFF.

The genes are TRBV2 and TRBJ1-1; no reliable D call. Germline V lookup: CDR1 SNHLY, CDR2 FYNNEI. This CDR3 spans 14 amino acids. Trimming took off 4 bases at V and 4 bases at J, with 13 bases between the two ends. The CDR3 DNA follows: TGTGCCAGCAGTGTTCGAGGGCTGGGCACTGAAGCTTTCTTT. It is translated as CASSVRGLGTEAFF. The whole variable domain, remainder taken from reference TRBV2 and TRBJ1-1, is EPEVTQTPSHQVTQMGQEVILRCVPISNHLYFYWYRQILGQKVEFLVSFYNNEISEKSEIFDDQFSVERPDGSNFTLKIRSTKLEDSAMYFCASSVRGLGTEAFFGQGTRLTVV.

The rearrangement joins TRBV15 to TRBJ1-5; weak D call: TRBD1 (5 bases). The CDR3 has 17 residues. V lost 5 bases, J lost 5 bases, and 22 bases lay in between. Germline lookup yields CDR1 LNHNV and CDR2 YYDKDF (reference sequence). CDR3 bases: TGTGCCACCAGCTTACAGGCTCACGACCCAAGCGATCAGCCCCAGCATTTT. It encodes CATSLQAHDPSDQPQHF.

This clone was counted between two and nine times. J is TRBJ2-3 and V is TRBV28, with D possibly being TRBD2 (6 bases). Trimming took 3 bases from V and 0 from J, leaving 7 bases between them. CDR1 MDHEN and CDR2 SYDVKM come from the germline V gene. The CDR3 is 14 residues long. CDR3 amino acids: CASSFSGSTDTQYF. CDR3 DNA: TGTGCCAGCAGTTTCAGCGGGAGCACAGATACGCAGTATTTT.

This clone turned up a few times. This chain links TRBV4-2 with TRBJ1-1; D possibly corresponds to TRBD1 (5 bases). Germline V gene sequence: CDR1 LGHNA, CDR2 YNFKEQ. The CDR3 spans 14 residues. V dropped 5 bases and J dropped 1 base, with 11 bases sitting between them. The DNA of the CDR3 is TGTGCCAGCAGCTTTTTGACAGCGAACACTGAAGCTTTCTTT. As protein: CASSFLTANTEAFF.

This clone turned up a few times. The CDR3 nucleotides read TGTGCCAGCAGTTTACTGGGACAGGGAGCACCTGGGGCCAACGTCCTGACTTTC. Translation gives CASSLLGQGAPGANVLTF. The V call is TRBV27, the J call TRBJ2-6; 9 bases agree with TRBD1. V lost 2 bases and J lost 2; bases outside the gene matches: 7. The CDR3 sequence is 18 residues long. Germline V gene lookup returns CDR1 MNHEY and CDR2 SMNVEV (reference sequence).

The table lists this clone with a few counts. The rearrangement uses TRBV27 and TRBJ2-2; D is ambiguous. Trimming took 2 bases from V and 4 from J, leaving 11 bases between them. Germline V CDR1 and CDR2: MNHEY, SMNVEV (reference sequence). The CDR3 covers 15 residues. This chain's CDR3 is CASSLRTESTGELFF. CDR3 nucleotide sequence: TGTGCCAGCAGTTTACGTACAGAGAGCACCGGGGAGCTGTTTTTT.

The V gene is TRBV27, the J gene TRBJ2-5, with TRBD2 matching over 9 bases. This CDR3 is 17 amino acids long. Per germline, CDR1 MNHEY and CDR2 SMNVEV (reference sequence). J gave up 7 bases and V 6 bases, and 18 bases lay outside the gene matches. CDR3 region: CASSPLAPREGRWTQYF. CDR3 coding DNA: TGTGCCAGCAGCCCCTTAGCCCCGCGGGAGGGCCGGTGGACCCAGTACTTC.

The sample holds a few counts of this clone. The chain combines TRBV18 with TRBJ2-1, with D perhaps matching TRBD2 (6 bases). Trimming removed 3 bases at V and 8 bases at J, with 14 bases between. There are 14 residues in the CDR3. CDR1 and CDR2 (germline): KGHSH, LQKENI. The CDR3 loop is CASSPQTRDHEQFF. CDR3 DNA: TGTGCCAGCTCACCCCAGACTAGGGACCATGAGCAGTTCTTC.

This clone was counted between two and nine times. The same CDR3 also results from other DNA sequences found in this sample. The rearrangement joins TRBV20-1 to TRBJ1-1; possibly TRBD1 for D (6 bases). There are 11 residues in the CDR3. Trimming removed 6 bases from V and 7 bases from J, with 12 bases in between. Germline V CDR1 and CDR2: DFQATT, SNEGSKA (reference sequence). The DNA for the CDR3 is TGCAGTGCCAGGGGCCAAGGTGAAGCTTTCTTT. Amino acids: CSARGQGEAFF.

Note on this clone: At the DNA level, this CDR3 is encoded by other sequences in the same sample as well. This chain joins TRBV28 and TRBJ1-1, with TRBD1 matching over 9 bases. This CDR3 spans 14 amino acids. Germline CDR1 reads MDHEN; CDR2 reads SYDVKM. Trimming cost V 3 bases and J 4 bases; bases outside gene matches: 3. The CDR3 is CASSLGQGGTEAFF. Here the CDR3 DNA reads TGTGCCAGCAGTTTGGGACAGGGAGGCACTGAAGCTTTCTTT.

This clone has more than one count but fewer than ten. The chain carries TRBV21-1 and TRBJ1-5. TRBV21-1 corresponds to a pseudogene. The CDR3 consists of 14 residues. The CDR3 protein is CASSEPGGHQPQHF. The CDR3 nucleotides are TGTGCCAGCAGCGAACCGGGGGGCCATCAGCCCCAGCATTTT.

The CDR3 region has the DNA TGTGCCAGCAGGACAGGGTCGGAGACCCAGTACTTC. This codes for CASRTGSETQYF. The chain recombines TRBV7-6 with TRBJ2-5; 7 bases line up with TRBD1. The germline gives CDR1 SGHVS, CDR2 FNYEAQ. The V segment lost 6 bases and the J segment 5 bases; nucleotides outside the gene matches: 3. The CDR3 consists of 12 residues. Full variable domain (rest looked up from reference TRBV7-6 and TRBJ2-5): GAGVSQSPRYKVTKRGQDVALRCDPISGHVSLYWYRQALGQGPEFLTYFNYEAQQDKSGLPNDRFSAERPEGSISTLTIQRTEQRDSAMYRCASRTGSETQYFGPGTRLLVL.

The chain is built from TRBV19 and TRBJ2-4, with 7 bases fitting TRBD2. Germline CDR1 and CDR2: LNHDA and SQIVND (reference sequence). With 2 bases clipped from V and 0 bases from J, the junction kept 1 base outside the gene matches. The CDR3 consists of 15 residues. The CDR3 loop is CASSISGIAKNIQYF. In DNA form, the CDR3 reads TGTGCCAGTAGTATAAGCGGGATAGCCAAAAACATTCAGTACTTC.